This T cell receptor (beta chain) was recovered during a study of blood T cell repertoires in COVID-19. Whole-study context: Both acute and convalescent COVID-19 samples were obtained from the United States, Italy and Spain. From T cells, B-cell-depleted T cells, or PBMCs came the material, which was cDNA or gDNA.

As handled by the study authors: Researchers report that nucleated cell counts were estimated from reference gene primer amplification. Method: immunoSEQ multiplex PCR; TCRdb's copy keeps in-frame clones and lacks some. Clone size and the V and J calls come from that table; the DNA yielded D and trimming. This table has around 95,000 clones, about 85% appearing once. Trimming left V 2 bases short and J 3 bases short, with 9 bases between. The CDR3 covers 14 residues. Looked up from germline, CDR1 is SGHNT and CDR2 is YENEEA. This clone was counted between two and nine times. Sequenced sample: peripheral blood. This receptor was obtained from a man aged 45-65 years with active or convalescent COVID-19. This rearrangement joins TRBV11-3 to TRBJ2-3, with D possibly matching TRBD1 (5 bases). The CDR3 region is CASSLSRATDTQYF. In nucleotides, the CDR3 is TGTGCCAGCAGCTTATCCAGGGCTACAGATACGCAGTATTTT.